A single sample is the source of the 28 T cell receptor beta chains below, sequenced in a study of blood T cell repertoires in COVID-19. Clones were read by immunoSEQ multiplex PCR, and TCRdb kept only the in-frame ones, dropping some. The sample lists 110,000 or so clones, around 85% seen once, with roughly 1.5% in the top ten. The material sequenced was peripheral blood. The receptors derive from a man aged 45-65 years with acute or convalescent COVID-19.

For the CDR3, the DNA is TGTGCCAGCAGCCGAATACAGGGACGGACTGAAGCTTTCTTT. It encodes CASSRIQGRTEAFF. The chain recombines TRBV3-1 (or the pseudogene TRBV3-2) with TRBJ1-1; possibly TRBD1 for D (6 bases). Germline V gene data show CDR1 as LGHDT and CDR2 as YNNKEL (reference sequence). Trimming stripped 4 bases from V and 5 bases from J, with 14 bases between. The CDR3 sequence is 14 residues long.

This clone came up once. The rearrangement links TRBV5-1 to TRBJ1-6; 7 nucleotides align to TRBD1. The germline V gene has CDR1 SGHRS and CDR2 YFSETQ. The CDR3 has 16 amino acids. J was trimmed by 3 bases and V by 4 bases; bases with no gene match: 7. The CDR3 DNA reads as TGCGCCAGCAGCCAAGAGGGGGCCTTCTATAATTCACCCCTCCACTTT. Residues: CASSQEGAFYNSPLHF.

The genes are TRBV12-3 or TRBV12-4 and TRBJ2-7, with D unresolved. CDR3 length: 11 amino acids. V was shortened by 6 bases and J by 4 bases, with 7 bases between the two germline ends. The CDR3 region is CASSLQYEQYF. The DNA of the CDR3 is TGTGCCAGCAGCCTTCAGTACGAGCAGTACTTC.

The J gene is TRBJ1-2, the V gene TRBV7-3; 9 bases align to TRBD1. The CDR3 is made up of 14 amino acids. Trimming removed 5 bases from V and 5 bases from J; junction bases left unmatched: 6. CDR1 and CDR2 (germline): SGHTA, FQGTGA. Here the CDR3 DNA reads TGTGCCAGCAGCCTACTGGGACAGGGTTATGGCTACACCTTC. Amino acids: CASSLLGQGYGYTF. Complete variable domain (other parts from reference TRBV7-3 and TRBJ1-2): GAGVSQTPSNKVTEKGKYVELRCDPISGHTALYWYRQSLGQGPEFLIYFQGTGAADDSGLPNDRFFAVRPEGSVSTLKIQRTERGDSAVYLCASSLLGQGYGYTFGSGTRLTVV.

The V call is TRBV5-6, the J call TRBJ1-2, with D hard to call. The germline V and J ends were trimmed by 2 bases and 11 bases, with 13 bases remaining between them. This CDR3 spans 12 amino acids. Germline values: CDR1 SGHDT, CDR2 YYEEEE. In DNA, the CDR3 is TGTGCCAGCAGCTTTGGGGAGAGCGGGTACACCTTC. This sequence encodes CASSFGESGYTF.

This clone was recorded at least ten times. Other DNA variants within this sample encode the same CDR3. The V gene is TRBV18, the J gene TRBJ2-3; D gene unclear. The CDR3 runs 13 residues. Germline loops: CDR1 KGHSH, CDR2 LQKENI. V lost 3 bases, J lost 3 bases, and 7 bases lay in between. As DNA, the CDR3 is TGTGCCAGCTCACCGGCCCAAACAGATACGCAGTATTTT. Translated, it gives CASSPAQTDTQYF.

The rearrangement uses TRBV6-5 and TRBJ1-6; 11 nucleotides line up with TRBD1. The CDR3 is 14 residues long. The germline gives CDR1 MNHEY, CDR2 SVGAGI. Trimming took 6 bases from V and 7 from J; bases not matched to a gene: 2. The CDR3: CASSWDRGNSPLHF. DNA of the CDR3: TGTGCCAGCAGCTGGGACAGGGGGAATTCACCCCTCCACTTT.

This clone has a single count. V and J are TRBV6-5 and TRBJ1-2; D is possibly TRBD1 (6 bases). The CDR3 runs to 13 residues. Germline V gene sequence: CDR1 MNHEY, CDR2 SVGAGI. The ends were cut back, 8 bases at V and 5 bases at J, with 15 bases in the middle. CDR3 sequence: CASREDSGYGYTF. DNA for the CDR3: TGTGCCAGCCGGGAGGACAGCGGGTATGGCTACACCTTC.

V usage is TRBV4-1 and J usage is TRBJ1-6; D is undetermined. Germline CDR1 reads MGHRA; CDR2 reads YSYEKL. Trimming stripped 1 base from V and 8 bases from J, with 15 bases between. This CDR3 region has 16 residues. CDR3 region: CASSQVEAQRYSPLHF. The DNA for the CDR3 is TGCGCCAGCAGCCAAGTTGAGGCCCAAAGATATTCACCCCTCCACTTT.

The V call is TRBV5-1, the J call TRBJ1-1; TRBD1 agrees at 8 bases. CDR3 length: 14 amino acids. V was pared by 4 bases and J by 4 bases, with 6 bases of the junction left unmatched. Per germline, CDR1 SGHRS and CDR2 YFSETQ. CDR3 amino acids: CASSLRQGPTEAFF. CDR3 bases: TGCGCCAGCAGCCTTCGACAGGGGCCCACTGAAGCTTTCTTT.

This chain joins TRBV27 and TRBJ1-2; D might be TRBD1 (6 bases). Trimming shortened V by 7 bases and J by 8 bases, and 20 bases separated the two germline ends. CDR1 MNHEY and CDR2 SMNVEV come from the germline V gene (reference sequence). This CDR3 comprises 14 residues. CDR3 sequence: CASTGGGPLGGYTF. The CDR3 DNA follows: TGTGCCAGCACCGGCGGGGGGCCTCTCGGCGGCTACACCTTC.

The chain is built from TRBV2 and TRBJ2-2, with a tentative D call TRBD2 (5 bases). Trimming removed 8 bases at V and 0 bases at J, with 19 bases between. Per germline, CDR1 SNHLY and CDR2 FYNNEI. This CDR3 has 17 residues. CDR3 sequence (DNA): TGTGCCAGCCTCCCGAAGGGAGCTGTTTCGAACACCGGGGAGCTGTTTTTT. As protein: CASLPKGAVSNTGELFF.

The chain has TRBV6-6 and TRBJ1-1; D remains unclear. The germline V and J ends were trimmed by 0 bases and 5 bases, with 7 bases remaining between them. Germline lookup yields CDR1 MNHNY and CDR2 SVGAGI (reference sequence). The CDR3 has 13 residues. The DNA of the CDR3 is TGTGCCAGCAGTTACTCGGGAGGAACTGAAGCTTTCTTT. It encodes CASSYSGGTEAFF.

The chain links TRBV5-4 to TRBJ2-5, with a weak D call TRBD1 (6 bases). This CDR3 is built from 15 residues. Germline V gene data show CDR1 as SGHNT and CDR2 as YYREEE (reference sequence). The V gene lost 3 bases and the J gene lost 5 bases, with 17 bases spanning the gap. The CDR3 sequence is CASSSQGRRTETQYF. The DNA of the CDR3 is TGTGCCAGCAGCTCTCAGGGGCGGCGGACGGAGACCCAGTACTTC.

CDR3 amino acids: CASNLGQGNTEAFF. Here the CDR3 DNA reads TGTGCCAGCAATCTGGGACAGGGGAACACTGAAGCTTTCTTT. The genes are TRBV2 and TRBJ1-1; 9 nucleotides match TRBD1. CDR1 is SNHLY, CDR2 FYNNEI, per germline. This CDR3 region has 14 residues. After removal of 7 bases from V and 1 base from J, the junction contained 4 bases not matched to a gene. The full variable domain, in which reference TRBV2 and TRBJ1-1 provide the parts outside the CDR3, is EPEVTQTPSHQVTQMGQEVILRCVPISNHLYFYWYRQILGQKVEFLVSFYNNEISEKSEIFDDQFSVERPDGSNFTLKIRSTKLEDSAMYFCASNLGQGNTEAFFGQGTRLTVV.

The chain has TRBV19 and TRBJ1-2; tentatively, D is TRBD1 (6 bases). CDR1 is LNHDA, CDR2 SQIVND, per germline (reference sequence). The V gene lost 7 bases and the J gene lost 8 bases, with 20 bases spanning the gap. The CDR3 length is 14 residues. In nucleotides, the CDR3 is TGTGCCAGTAATTCAAACAGGGTAATAGACGGCTACACCTTC. Residues: CASNSNRVIDGYTF.

The chain employs TRBV3-1 (or the pseudogene TRBV3-2) and TRBJ1-4; D remains unclear. CDR3 length equals 16 residues. V was shortened by 2 bases and J by 5 bases, with 15 bases between the two germline ends. Per the germline V gene, CDR1 is LGHDT and CDR2 is YNNKEL (reference sequence). The CDR3 spells CASSQFLSGGNEKLFF. CDR3 in DNA: TGTGCCAGCAGCCAATTTTTGAGCGGTGGCAATGAAAAACTGTTTTTT.

The J gene is TRBJ1-1, the V gene TRBV11-2; D remains unclear. Germline CDR1 is SGHAT and CDR2 is FQNNGV. This CDR3 is built from 13 residues. V was pared by 3 bases and J by 2 bases, with 7 bases between. CDR3 in amino acids: CASSFKPNTEAFF. The CDR3 DNA reads as TGTGCCAGCAGCTTTAAGCCCAACACTGAAGCTTTCTTT.

This clone was picked up a small number of times. The rearrangement links TRBV11-2 to TRBJ1-2, with D possibly matching TRBD1 (5 bases). Germline-derived CDR1 and CDR2 are SGHAT and FQNNGV. This CDR3 has 13 amino acids. V dropped 1 base and J dropped 7 bases, with 10 bases sitting between them. Written as DNA, the CDR3 is TGTGCCAGCAGCTTAGCAGGGCCCTCTGGCTACACCTTC. Translated: CASSLAGPSGYTF.

The chain links TRBV5-1 to TRBJ1-4; D gene unclear. Germline CDR1 SGHRS, CDR2 YFSETQ. V lost 1 base and J 0 bases, leaving 10 bases between the germline ends. CDR3 length equals 16 residues. The CDR3 bases are TGCGCCAGCAGCTTGAACCCGTCTACAACTAATGAAAAACTGTTTTTT. It translates to CASSLNPSTTNEKLFF.

The J gene is TRBJ2-1, the V gene TRBV6-5; TRBD1 aligns across 9 bases. Germline CDR1 is MNHEY and CDR2 is SVGAGI. The CDR3 has 14 amino acids. The junction had 4 bases not matched to a gene; V was cut back by 6 bases and J by 4 bases. Written as DNA, the CDR3 is TGTGCCAGCAGCCGGGACAGGGCTTACAATGAGCAGTTCTTC. Its protein is CASSRDRAYNEQFF.

This clone occurred many times. The chain combines TRBV7-3 with TRBJ2-1, with 8 bases identical to TRBD2. This CDR3 is built from 19 residues. Per germline, CDR1 SGHTA and CDR2 FQGTGA. Germline trimming cut 5 bases from V and 0 bases from J; bases unmatched to any gene: 15. The CDR3 DNA is TGTGCCAGCAGCCTAAGGGCAGCGGGGGCCATAAGCTCCTACAATGAGCAGTTCTTC. Its protein product is CASSLRAAGAISSYNEQFF.

Here the CDR3 reads CASSPETGSRGYTF. In DNA form, the CDR3 reads TGCGCCAGCAGCCCGGAGACAGGGAGCCGTGGCTACACCTTC. V gene TRBV5-1 combines with J gene TRBJ1-2; 7 bases line up with TRBD1. Per germline, CDR1 SGHRS and CDR2 YFSETQ. V lost 4 bases to trimming and J lost 7 bases; unmatched junction nucleotides: 10. The CDR3 covers 14 residues.

The V and J genes are TRBV5-1 and TRBJ2-7; 8 nucleotides agree with TRBD1. The junction had 9 bases not matched to a gene; V was cut back by 4 bases and J by 3 bases. The CDR3 runs to 15 residues. Germline assignment: CDR1 SGHRS and CDR2 YFSETQ. In DNA form, the CDR3 reads TGCGCCAGCAGCCCAATTCCCGGACAGGGCTACGAGCAGTACTTC. It codes for CASSPIPGQGYEQYF.

The chain links TRBV6-2 or TRBV6-3 to TRBJ1-1; D might be TRBD1 (5 bases). CDR3 length: 12 amino acids. Between the trimmed V and J ends, which lost 6 bases and 6 bases, there was a span of 11 bases. Germline values: CDR1 MNHEY, CDR2 SVGEGT. CDR3 sequence (DNA): TGTGCCAGCAGCGTCAGGGTTGCTGAAGCTTTCTTT. It translates to CASSVRVAEAFF.

The chain is built from TRBV5-1 and TRBJ2-2; D is possibly TRBD2 (5 bases). The CDR3 runs 14 residues. CDR1 is SGHRS and CDR2 is YFSETQ in the germline V gene. The V end was cut by 1 base, the J end by 3 bases, with 7 bases between. The CDR3 spells CASSLNGDTGELFF. The CDR3 coding sequence is TGCGCCAGCAGCTTGAACGGGGACACCGGGGAGCTGTTTTTT.

The V call is TRBV19, the J call TRBJ2-1; the D gene is possibly TRBD2 (5 bases). Deletions cut 5 bases from V and 12 bases from J, with 17 bases between. The length of the CDR3 is 13 residues. Germline loops: CDR1 LNHDA, CDR2 SQIVND (reference sequence). CDR3 residues: CASSQGRGFAQFF. DNA for the CDR3: TGTGCCAGTAGTCAAGGACGGGGATTTGCGCAGTTCTTC.

This chain connects TRBV5-1 to TRBJ2-5; maybe TRBD1 (7 bases). The CDR3 loop spans 14 amino acids. V was clipped by 5 bases and J by 2 bases, with 13 bases between them. CDR1 SGHRS and CDR2 YFSETQ come from the germline V gene. The CDR3 protein is CASSSGGTQETQYF. CDR3 nucleotides: TGCGCCAGCAGTTCAGGGGGGACTCAAGAGACCCAGTACTTC.